This T cell receptor (beta chain) was identified during a study of human T cells and chemical hapten exposure. TCRdb re-derived calls from the RACE reads in MiXCR, one entry per CDR3 protein. The table has fewer than 350,000 distinct CDR3 sequences, roughly 8% seen once. Time point here: pre-sensitization, week 0. Treatment specified: therapeutic diphenylcyclopropenone sensitization with weekly scalp DPC. Phlebotomy was performed prior to application of every patch test. The CDR3 is made up of 14 amino acids. V shed 7 bases and J shed 3 bases, with 15 bases lying between them. The germline V gene has CDR1 ENHRY and CDR2 SYGVKD.

The sequenced sample was whole blood, obtained in connection with sensitization to the hapten diphenylcyclopropenone (DPC). The TCR comes from a young man with alopecia areata. Some clones in this sample may be carry-over from other donors' samples. The J gene is TRBJ1-2, the V gene TRBV10-3; D is perhaps TRBD1 (6 bases). CDR3 region: CAITLGGGDYGYTF. Written as DNA, the CDR3 is TGTGCCATCACCCTGGGAGGGGGAGACTATGGCTACACCTTC.